The clone carrying this T cell receptor (beta chain) was observed a few times. Its antigen is undetermined. CDR3 size: 14 residues. With 2 bases removed from V and 6 bases from J, the gap between germline ends came to 13 bases. The germline gives CDR1 SNHLY, CDR2 FYNNEI. The sample comes from a study of T cells in Graves' hyperthyroidism and ophthalmopathy. Amplification of TCR beta CDR3 regions used RNA as the template. The HTBI primer set was used in a first-round RT-PCR of the TCR CDR3. TCRdb reprocessed the multiplex PCR reads via MiXCR and lists one record per CDR3 protein. Of hundreds of thousands of distinct CDR3 sequences detected, 15% to 20% appear once; the ten largest clones hold 47%. Study results and caveats: Blood also carried most thyroid clonotypes expanded above 0.001.

This clonotype was obtained from a man in his forties with Graves' ophthalmopathy. The sequencing sample was made of blood. The chain carries TRBV2 and TRBJ1-2; D is uncertain. CDR3 region: CASSEMRQVDGYTF. In DNA, the CDR3 is TGTGCCAGCAGTGAAATGAGGCAGGTCGATGGCTACACCTTC.